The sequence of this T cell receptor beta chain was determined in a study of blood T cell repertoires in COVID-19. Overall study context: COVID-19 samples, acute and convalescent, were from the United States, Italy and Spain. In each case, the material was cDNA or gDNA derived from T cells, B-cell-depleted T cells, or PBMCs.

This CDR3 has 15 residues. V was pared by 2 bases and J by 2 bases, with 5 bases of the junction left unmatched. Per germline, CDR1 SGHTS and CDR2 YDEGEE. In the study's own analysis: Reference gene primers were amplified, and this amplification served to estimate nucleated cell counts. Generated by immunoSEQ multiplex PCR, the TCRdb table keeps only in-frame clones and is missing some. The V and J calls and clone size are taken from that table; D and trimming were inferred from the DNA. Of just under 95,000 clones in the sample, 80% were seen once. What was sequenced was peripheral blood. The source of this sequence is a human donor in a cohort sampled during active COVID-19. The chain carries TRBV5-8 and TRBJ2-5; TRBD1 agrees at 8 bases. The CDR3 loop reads CASSFGTGGQETQYF. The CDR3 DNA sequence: TGTGCCAGCAGCTTCGGAACAGGGGGGCAAGAGACCCAGTACTTC. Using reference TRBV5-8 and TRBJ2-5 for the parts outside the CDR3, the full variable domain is EAGVTQSPTHLIKTRGQQATLRCSPISGHTSVYWYQQALGLGLQFLLWYDEGEERNRGNFPPRFSGRQFPNYSSELNVNALELEDSALYLCASSFGTGGQETQYFGPGTRLLVL.